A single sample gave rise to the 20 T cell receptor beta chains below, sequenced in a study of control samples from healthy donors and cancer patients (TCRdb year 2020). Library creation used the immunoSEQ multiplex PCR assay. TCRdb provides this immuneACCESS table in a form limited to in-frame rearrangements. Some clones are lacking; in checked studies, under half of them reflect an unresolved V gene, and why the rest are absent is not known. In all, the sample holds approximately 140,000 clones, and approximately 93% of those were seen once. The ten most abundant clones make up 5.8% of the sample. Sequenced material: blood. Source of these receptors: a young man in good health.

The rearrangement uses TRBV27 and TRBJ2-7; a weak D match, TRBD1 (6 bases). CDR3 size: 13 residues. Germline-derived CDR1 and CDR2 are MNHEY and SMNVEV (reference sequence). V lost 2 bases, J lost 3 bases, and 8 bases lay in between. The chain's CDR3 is CASSLRDNYEQYF. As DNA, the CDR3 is TGTGCCAGCAGTTTACGGGACAACTACGAGCAGTACTTC.

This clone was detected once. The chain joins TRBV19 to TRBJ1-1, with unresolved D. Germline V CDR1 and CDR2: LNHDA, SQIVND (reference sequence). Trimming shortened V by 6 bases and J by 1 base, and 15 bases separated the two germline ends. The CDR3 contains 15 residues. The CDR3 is CASREGLAENTEAFF. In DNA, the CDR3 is TGTGCCAGTAGGGAGGGTCTGGCTGAGAACACTGAAGCTTTCTTT. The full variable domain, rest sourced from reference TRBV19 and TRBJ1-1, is DGGITQSPKYLFRKEGQNVTLSCEQNLNHDAMYWYRQDPGQGLRLIYYSQIVNDFQKGDIAEGYSVSREKKESFPLTVTSAQKNPTAFYLCASREGLAENTEAFFGQGTRLTVV.

CDR3: CAWSLVTGATEAFF. CDR3 nucleotide sequence: TGTGCCTGGAGCCTAGTCACCGGAGCGACTGAAGCTTTCTTT. The chain couples TRBV30 to TRBJ1-1; D uncertain. The CDR3 has 14 residues. V shed 3 bases and J shed 5 bases, with 16 bases lying between them. Germline assignment: CDR1 GTSNPN and CDR2 SVGIG (reference sequence).

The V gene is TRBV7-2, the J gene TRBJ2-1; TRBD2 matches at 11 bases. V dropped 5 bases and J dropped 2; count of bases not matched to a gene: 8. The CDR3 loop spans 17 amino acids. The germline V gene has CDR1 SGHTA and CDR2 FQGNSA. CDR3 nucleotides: TGTGCCAGCAGCGGGCTGACTAGCGGGACGACCTACAATGAGCAGTTCTTC. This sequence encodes CASSGLTSGTTYNEQFF. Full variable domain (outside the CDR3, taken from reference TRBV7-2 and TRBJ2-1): GAGVSQSPSNKVTEKGKDVELRCDPISGHTALYWYRQSLGQGLEFLIYFQGNSAPDKSGLPSDRFSAERTGGSVSTLTIQRTQQEDSAVYLCASSGLTSGTTYNEQFFGPGTRLTVL.

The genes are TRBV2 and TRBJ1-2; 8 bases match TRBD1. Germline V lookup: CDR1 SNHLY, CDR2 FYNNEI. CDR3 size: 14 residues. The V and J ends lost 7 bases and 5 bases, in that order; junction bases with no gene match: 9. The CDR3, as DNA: TGTGCCAGCAACACCGGGACAGGAAAATATGGCTACACCTTC. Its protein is CASNTGTGKYGYTF.

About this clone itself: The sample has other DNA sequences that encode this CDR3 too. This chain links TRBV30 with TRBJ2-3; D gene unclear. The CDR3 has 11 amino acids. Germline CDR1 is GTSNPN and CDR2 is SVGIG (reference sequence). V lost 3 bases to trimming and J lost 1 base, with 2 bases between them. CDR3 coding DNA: TGTGCCTGGAGCGGCACAGATACGCAGTATTTT. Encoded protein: CAWSGTDTQYF.

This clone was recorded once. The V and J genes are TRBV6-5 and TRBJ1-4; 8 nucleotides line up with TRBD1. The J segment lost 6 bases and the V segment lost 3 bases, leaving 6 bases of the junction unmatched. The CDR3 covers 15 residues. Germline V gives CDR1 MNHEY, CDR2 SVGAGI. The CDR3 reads CASSYSTGDYEKLFF. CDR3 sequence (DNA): TGTGCCAGCAGTTATTCGACAGGGGATTATGAAAAACTGTTTTTT.

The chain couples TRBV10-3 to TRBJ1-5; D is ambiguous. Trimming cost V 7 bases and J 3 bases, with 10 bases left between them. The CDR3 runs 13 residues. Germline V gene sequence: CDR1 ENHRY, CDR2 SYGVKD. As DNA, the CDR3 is TGTGCCATCATGGACGGGCCCAATCAGCCCCAGCATTTT. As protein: CAIMDGPNQPQHF.

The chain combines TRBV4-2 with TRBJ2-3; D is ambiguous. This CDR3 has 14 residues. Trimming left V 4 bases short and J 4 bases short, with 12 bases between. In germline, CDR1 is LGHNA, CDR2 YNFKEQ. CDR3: CASSPELLPDTQYF. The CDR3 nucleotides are TGTGCCAGCAGCCCGGAACTACTACCAGATACGCAGTATTTT.

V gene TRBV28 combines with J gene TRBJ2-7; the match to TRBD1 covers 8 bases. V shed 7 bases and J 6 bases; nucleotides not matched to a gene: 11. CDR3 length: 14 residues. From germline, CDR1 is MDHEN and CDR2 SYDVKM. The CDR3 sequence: CASKSLTTGAEQYF. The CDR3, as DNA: TGTGCCAGCAAATCCTTAACGACAGGGGCCGAGCAGTACTTC. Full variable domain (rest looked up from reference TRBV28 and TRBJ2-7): DVKVTQSSRYLVKRTGEKVFLECVQDMDHENMFWYRQDPGLGLRLIYFSYDVKMKEKGDIPEGYSVSREKKERFSLILESASTNQTSMYLCASKSLTTGAEQYFGPGTRLTVT.

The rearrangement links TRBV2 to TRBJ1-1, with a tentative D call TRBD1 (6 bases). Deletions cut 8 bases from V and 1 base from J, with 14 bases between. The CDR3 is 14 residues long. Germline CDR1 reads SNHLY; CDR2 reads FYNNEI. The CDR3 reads CASYLQGANTEAFF. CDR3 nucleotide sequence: TGTGCCAGCTATTTACAGGGAGCGAACACTGAAGCTTTCTTT. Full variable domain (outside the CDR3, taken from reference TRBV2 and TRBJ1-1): EPEVTQTPSHQVTQMGQEVILRCVPISNHLYFYWYRQILGQKVEFLVSFYNNEISEKSEIFDDQFSVERPDGSNFTLKIRSTKLEDSAMYFCASYLQGANTEAFFGQGTRLTVV.

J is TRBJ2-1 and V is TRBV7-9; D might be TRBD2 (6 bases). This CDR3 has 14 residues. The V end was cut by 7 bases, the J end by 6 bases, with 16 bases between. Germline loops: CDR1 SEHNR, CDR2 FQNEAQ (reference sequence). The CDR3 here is CASIMTRATNEQFF. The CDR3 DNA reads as TGTGCCAGCATCATGACTAGGGCTACCAATGAGCAGTTCTTC.

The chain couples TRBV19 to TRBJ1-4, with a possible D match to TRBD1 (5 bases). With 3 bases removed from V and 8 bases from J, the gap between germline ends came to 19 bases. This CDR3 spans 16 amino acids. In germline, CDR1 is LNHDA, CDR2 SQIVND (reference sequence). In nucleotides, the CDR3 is TGTGCCAGTAGTATGGGGACCGACTTTCACTTGGAAAAACTGTTTTTT. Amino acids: CASSMGTDFHLEKLFF.

The CDR3 DNA follows: TGTGCCAGCAGCTATCGGAGACCCTCTGGAAACACCATATATTTT. Translation: CASSYRRPSGNTIYF. The chain is built from TRBV13 and TRBJ1-3; no clear D. This CDR3 spans 15 amino acids. The V end lost 4 bases, the J end lost 0 bases, and 10 bases lay between the germline ends. Germline values: CDR1 PRHDT, CDR2 FYEKMQ (reference sequence).

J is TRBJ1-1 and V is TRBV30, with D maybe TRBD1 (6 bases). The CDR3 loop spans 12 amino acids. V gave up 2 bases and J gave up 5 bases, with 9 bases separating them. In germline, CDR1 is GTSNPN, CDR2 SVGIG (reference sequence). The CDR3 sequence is CAWSPQGTEAFF. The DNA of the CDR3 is TGTGCCTGGAGTCCTCAGGGGACTGAAGCTTTCTTT.

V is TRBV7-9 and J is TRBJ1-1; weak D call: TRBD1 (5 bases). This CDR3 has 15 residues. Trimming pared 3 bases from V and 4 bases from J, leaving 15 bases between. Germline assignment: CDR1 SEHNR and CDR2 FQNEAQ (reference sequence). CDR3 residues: CASSFFSGRGTEAFF. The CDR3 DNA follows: TGTGCCAGCAGCTTTTTCTCAGGGAGGGGCACTGAAGCTTTCTTT. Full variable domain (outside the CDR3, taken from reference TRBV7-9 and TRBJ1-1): DTGVSQNPRHKITKRGQNVTFRCDPISEHNRLYWYRQTLGQGPEFLTYFQNEAQLEKSRLLSDRFSAERPKGSFSTLEIQRTEQGDSAMYLCASSFFSGRGTEAFFGQGTRLTVV.

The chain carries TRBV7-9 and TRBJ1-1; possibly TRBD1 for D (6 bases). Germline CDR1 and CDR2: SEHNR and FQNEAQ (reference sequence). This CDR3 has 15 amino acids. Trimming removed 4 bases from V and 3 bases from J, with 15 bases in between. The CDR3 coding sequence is TGTGCCAGCAGCTATACGGGACAAGGGGACACTGAAGCTTTCTTT. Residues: CASSYTGQGDTEAFF.

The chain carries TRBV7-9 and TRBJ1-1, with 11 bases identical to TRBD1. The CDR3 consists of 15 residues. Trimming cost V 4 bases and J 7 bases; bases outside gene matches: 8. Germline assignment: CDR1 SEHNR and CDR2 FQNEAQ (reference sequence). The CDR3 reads CASSSDRGLYVEAFF. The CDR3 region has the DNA TGTGCCAGCAGCTCGGACAGGGGGCTATACGTTGAAGCTTTCTTT.

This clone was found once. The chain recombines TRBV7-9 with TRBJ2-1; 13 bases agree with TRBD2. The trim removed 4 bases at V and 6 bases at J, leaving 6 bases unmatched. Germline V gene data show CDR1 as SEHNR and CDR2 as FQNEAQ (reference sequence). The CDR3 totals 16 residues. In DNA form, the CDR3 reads TGTGCCAGCAGCTCACCCGGGACTAGCGGGGTCAATGAGCAGTTCTTC. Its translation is CASSSPGTSGVNEQFF.

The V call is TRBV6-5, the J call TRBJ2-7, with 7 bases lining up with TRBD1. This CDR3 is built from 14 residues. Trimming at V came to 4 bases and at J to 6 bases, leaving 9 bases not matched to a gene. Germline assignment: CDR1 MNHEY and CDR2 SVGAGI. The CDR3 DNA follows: TGTGCCAGCAGTTCAACGGACAGGAGGTCCGAGCAGTACTTC. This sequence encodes CASSSTDRRSEQYF.